These 21 T cell receptor beta chains share one sample of origin, sequenced in a study of human T cells and chemical hapten exposure. TCRdb itself ran the RACE reads through MiXCR, one entry per CDR3 protein. Of under 450,000 distinct CDR3 sequences listed, 4% to 5.5% were seen once; the top ten hold about 2.1%. The time point was: patch test 1, 2 weeks after DPC sensitization. Treatment defined: therapeutic diphenylcyclopropenone sensitization with weekly scalp DPC. Specimen: whole blood, collected in connection with sensitization to the hapten diphenylcyclopropenone (DPC). These receptor sequences come from a woman aged 50 to 60 with alopecia areata. Some clones in this sample may be carry-over from other donors' samples.

This clonotype appeared many times. The V call is TRBV14, the J call TRBJ1-1; D ambiguous. V lost 2 bases to trimming and J lost 1 base, with 14 bases between them. The CDR3 sequence is 16 residues long. Per the germline V gene, CDR1 is SGHDN and CDR2 is FVKESK. The CDR3 reads CASSQLEARRNTEAFF. The CDR3 DNA follows: TGTGCCAGCAGCCAATTAGAAGCGAGAAGGAACACTGAAGCTTTCTTT.

This clonotype was observed a few times. The chain joins TRBV3-1 to TRBJ2-7; D gene uncertain. The CDR3 contains 14 residues. Germline loops: CDR1 LGHDT, CDR2 YNNKEL (reference sequence). V was trimmed by 6 bases and J by 4 bases, leaving 16 bases between them. The CDR3 is CASRPTGPGYEQYF. CDR3 sequence (DNA): TGTGCCAGCAGGCCTACTGGGCCGGGTTACGAGCAGTACTTC.

This clonotype has just a few counts. CDR3 nucleotide sequence: TGTGCCAGCAGTGAAGGTTCCCCCCGGCGGGGGGGCCCGAGAACAGATACGCAGTATTTT. Amino acid sequence: CASSEGSPRRGGPRTDTQYF. The J gene is TRBJ2-3, the V gene TRBV25-1; TRBD2 agrees at 9 bases. Germline V gene data show CDR1 as MGHDK and CDR2 as SYGVNS. The CDR3 sequence is 20 residues long. V lost 2 bases to trimming and J lost 3 bases; unmatched junction nucleotides: 18.

At least ten counts were recorded for this clonotype. The J gene is TRBJ2-1, the V gene TRBV24-1; 7 bases map to TRBD1. Germline V gene lookup returns CDR1 KGHDR and CDR2 SFDVKD. The V gene end was trimmed by 2 bases and the J gene end by 4 bases; junction bases not matched to a gene: 4. There are 15 residues in the CDR3. CDR3 sequence reads: CATSDSGQSYNEQFF. The DNA for the CDR3 is TGTGCCACCAGTGATTCGGGACAGTCATACAATGAGCAGTTCTTC.

This clonotype was found many times. The genes are TRBV10-3 and TRBJ2-1, with D uncertain. The germline CDR1 and CDR2 sequences are ENHRY and SYGVKD. CDR3 size: 12 residues. The V end was cut by 3 bases, the J end by 15 bases, with 15 bases between. The CDR3 DNA reads as TGTGCCATCAGTGAAACCTCGGTAAAATGGTTCTTC. Its translation is CAISETSVKWFF.

This clonotype has a count of ten or more. This chain connects TRBV30 to TRBJ2-3; TRBD2 matches 8 bases. The CDR3 spans 13 residues. With 0 bases clipped from V and 6 bases from J, the junction kept 2 bases outside the gene matches. CDR1 and CDR2 from the germline V gene are GTSNPN and SVGIG (reference sequence). CDR3 nucleotides: TGTGCCTGGAGTGTACGGGAGGGGGATACGCAGTATTTT. Amino acid sequence: CAWSVREGDTQYF.

The chain joins TRBV1 to TRBJ2-1; TRBD2, the table's D call, lacks a check against the DNA. TRBV1 is annotated as a pseudogene. The CDR3 is 18 residues long. The CDR3 nucleotides are TGCACCAGCAGCCTTAGGGCCGGGCCATCGAGCTCCTACAATGAGCAGTTCTTC. Amino acid sequence: CTSSLRAGPSSSYNEQFF.

This clonotype was found many times. The chain links TRBV12-3 or TRBV12-4 to TRBJ2-1, with 11 positions matching TRBD2. J was trimmed by 5 bases and V by 1 base; bases with no gene match: 4. CDR3 length: 16 residues. The chain's CDR3 is CASSLELAGVNNEQFF. The CDR3 region has the DNA TGTGCCAGCAGTTTAGAACTAGCGGGAGTAAACAATGAGCAGTTCTTC.

The chain combines TRBV2 with TRBJ2-7, with 7 bases fitting TRBD1. Trimming took 1 base from V and 6 from J; bases not matched to a gene: 15. The CDR3 covers 17 residues. Looked up from germline, CDR1 is SNHLY and CDR2 is FYNNEI. The CDR3 loop is CASSEGTPSRGLVEQYF. The CDR3 nucleotides are TGTGCCAGCAGTGAAGGAACCCCTTCAAGGGGGCTTGTCGAGCAGTACTTC.

This clonotype was found many times. The chain couples TRBV7-9 to TRBJ2-2; the D call may be TRBD1 or TRBD2 (5 bases each). V lost 4 bases, J lost 6 bases, and 9 bases lay in between. The CDR3 is 13 amino acids. Germline V lookup: CDR1 SEHNR, CDR2 FQNEAQ (reference sequence). CDR3 residues: CASSSRGSGELFF. As DNA, the CDR3 is TGTGCCAGCAGCTCACGGGGCTCCGGGGAGCTGTTTTTT.

CDR3 loop: CSARVRVANYGYTF. CDR3 DNA sequence: TGCAGTGCTAGAGTCAGGGTAGCTAACTATGGCTACACCTTC. The J gene is TRBJ1-2, the V gene TRBV20-1; maybe TRBD1 (5 bases). Trimming pared 1 base from V and 0 bases from J, leaving 9 bases between. The V gene's germline CDR1 is DFQATT and CDR2 SNEGSKA (reference sequence). This CDR3 comprises 14 residues.

There are many counts of this clonotype. This chain uses TRBV7-2 with TRBJ2-4; D is undetermined. This CDR3 comprises 16 residues. Germline-derived CDR1 and CDR2 are SGHTA and FQGNSA. V lost 2 bases and J 3 bases, leaving 14 bases between the germline ends. CDR3 amino acids: CASSLTPTGGKNIQYF. The CDR3 DNA follows: TGTGCCAGCAGCTTAACTCCGACCGGCGGCAAAAACATTCAGTACTTC.

This clonotype was picked up many times. This chain uses TRBV10-3 with TRBJ2-1; 11 nucleotides line up with TRBD2. The V segment lost 0 bases and the J segment 8 bases; nucleotides outside the gene matches: 6. The germline CDR1 and CDR2 sequences are ENHRY and SYGVKD. The CDR3 runs to 16 residues. The CDR3 coding sequence is TGTGCCATCAGTGAGTCTATAGCGGGGGGGCAGGATGAGCAGTTCTTC. It translates to CAISESIAGGQDEQFF.

This clonotype was seen at least ten times. The rearrangement joins TRBV12-3 or TRBV12-4 to TRBJ1-1; D is undetermined. V was trimmed by 7 bases and J by 1 base, leaving 7 bases between them. The CDR3 has 12 residues. CDR3: CASTGENTEAFF. CDR3 nucleotide sequence: TGTGCCAGCACTGGGGAGAACACTGAAGCTTTCTTT.

This clonotype was seen repeatedly, ten times or more. The V call is TRBV4-1, the J call TRBJ1-1, with no clear D. The CDR3 extends over 14 amino acids. Germline V gives CDR1 MGHRA, CDR2 YSYEKL. V was trimmed by 0 bases and J by 6 bases, leaving 11 bases between them. This CDR3 reads CASSQDQGRAEAFF. CDR3 sequence (DNA): TGCGCCAGCAGCCAAGATCAAGGTCGGGCTGAAGCTTTCTTT.

This clonotype was seen many times. The rearrangement links TRBV6-7 to TRBJ2-5; TRBD1 agrees at 10 bases. TRBV6-7 is classed as an ORF, of uncertain function. The CDR3 runs 18 residues. V trimming: 2 bases; J trimming: 2 bases; junction bases outside the gene matches: 11. The DNA for the CDR3 is TGTGCCAGCAGTTACCCCCACCGGGACAGGGGACTACAAGAGACCCAGTACTTC. It translates to CASSYPHRDRGLQETQYF.

This clonotype was seen at least ten times. The chain recombines TRBV4-1 with TRBJ1-4, with D uncertain. Looked up from germline, CDR1 is MGHRA and CDR2 is YSYEKL. CDR3 length: 16 amino acids. Trimming removed 0 bases at V and 1 base at J, with 9 bases between. As DNA, the CDR3 is TGCGCCAGCAGCCAAGAAAATGGTGAAACTAATGAAAAACTGTTTTTT. Protein sequence: CASSQENGETNEKLFF.

V gene TRBV2 combines with J gene TRBJ2-5; 8 nucleotides line up with TRBD1. The trim removed 6 bases at V and 4 bases at J, leaving 7 bases unmatched. CDR3 length equals 14 residues. CDR1 and CDR2 from the germline V gene are SNHLY and FYNNEI. CDR3 bases: TGTGCCAGCAGCAGACAGGGGCCGCGAGAGACCCAGTACTTC. Translating gives CASSRQGPRETQYF. Looking up the rest from reference TRBV2 and TRBJ2-5 gives the full variable domain: EPEVTQTPSHQVTQMGQEVILRCVPISNHLYFYWYRQILGQKVEFLVSFYNNEISEKSEIFDDQFSVERPDGSNFTLKIRSTKLEDSAMYFCASSRQGPRETQYFGPGTRLLVL.

The rearrangement links TRBV29-1 to TRBJ2-1; 7 nucleotides match TRBD2. Losses at the gene ends were 8 bases for V and 2 bases for J; bases not matched to a gene: 9. The CDR3 length is 14 residues. CDR1 is SQVTM, CDR2 ANQGSEA, per germline. The CDR3 region is CSSWGGVAYNEQFF. The CDR3 DNA reads TGCAGCTCCTGGGGAGGGGTCGCCTACAATGAGCAGTTCTTC.

This clonotype was seen many times. The gene calls are TRBV29-1 and TRBJ1-2; no firm D call. This CDR3 spans 13 amino acids. Germline values: CDR1 SQVTM, CDR2 ANQGSEA. Trimming took 8 bases from V and 4 from J, leaving 17 bases between them. This CDR3 reads CSLWTGGSYGYTF. CDR3 bases: TGCAGCCTTTGGACTGGAGGGTCCTATGGCTACACCTTC. The variable domain in full, completed from reference TRBV29-1 and TRBJ1-2, reads SAVISQKPSRDICQRGTSLTIQCQVDSQVTMMFWYRQQPGQSLTLIATANQGSEATYESGFVIDKFPISRPNLTFSTLTVSNMSPEDSSIYLCSLWTGGSYGYTFGSGTRLTVV.

In this sample, this clonotype turned up many times. The chain's CDR3 is CASSLQGAHSPLHF. CDR3 DNA: TGTGCCAGCAGTTTACAGGGGGCGCATTCACCCCTCCACTTT. This chain connects TRBV27 to TRBJ1-6, with TRBD1 matching over 8 bases. V dropped 2 bases and J dropped 8; count of bases not matched to a gene: 2. The CDR3 covers 14 residues. Germline V CDR1 and CDR2: MNHEY, SMNVEV (reference sequence).